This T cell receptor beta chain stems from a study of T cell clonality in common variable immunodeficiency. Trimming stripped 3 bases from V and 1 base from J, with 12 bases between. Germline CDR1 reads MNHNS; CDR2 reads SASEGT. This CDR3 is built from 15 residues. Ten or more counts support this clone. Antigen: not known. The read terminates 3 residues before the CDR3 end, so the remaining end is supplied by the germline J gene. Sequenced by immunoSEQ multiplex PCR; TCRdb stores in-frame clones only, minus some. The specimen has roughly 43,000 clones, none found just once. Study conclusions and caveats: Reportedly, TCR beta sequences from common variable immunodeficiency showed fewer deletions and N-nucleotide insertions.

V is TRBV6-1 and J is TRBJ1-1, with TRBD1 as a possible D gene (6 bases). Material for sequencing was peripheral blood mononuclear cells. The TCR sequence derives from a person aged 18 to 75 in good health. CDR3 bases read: TGTGCCAGCAGTGATCCGGGACACTGGAACACTGAA. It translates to CASSDPGHWNTE. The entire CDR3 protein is CASSDPGHWNTEAFF.